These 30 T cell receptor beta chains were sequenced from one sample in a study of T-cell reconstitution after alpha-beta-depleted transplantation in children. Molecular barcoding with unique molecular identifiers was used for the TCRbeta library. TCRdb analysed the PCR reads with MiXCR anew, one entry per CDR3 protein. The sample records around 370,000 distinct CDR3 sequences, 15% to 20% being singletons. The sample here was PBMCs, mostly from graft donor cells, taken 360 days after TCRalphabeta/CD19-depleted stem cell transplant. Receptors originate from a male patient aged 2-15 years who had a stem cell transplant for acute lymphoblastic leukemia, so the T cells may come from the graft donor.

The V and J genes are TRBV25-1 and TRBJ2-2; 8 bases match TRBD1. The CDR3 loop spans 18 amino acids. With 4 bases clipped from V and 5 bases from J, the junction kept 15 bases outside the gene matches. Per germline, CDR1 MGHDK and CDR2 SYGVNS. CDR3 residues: CASSAGVTGVLKTGELFF. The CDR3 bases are TGTGCCAGCAGTGCAGGCGTGACAGGGGTGTTGAAAACCGGGGAGCTGTTTTTT.

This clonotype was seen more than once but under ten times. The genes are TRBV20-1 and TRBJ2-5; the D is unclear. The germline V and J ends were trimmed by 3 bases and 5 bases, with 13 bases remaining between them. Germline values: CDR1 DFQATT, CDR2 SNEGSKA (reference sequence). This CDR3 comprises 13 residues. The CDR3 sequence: CSASSTLSETQYF. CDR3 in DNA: TGCAGTGCTAGTAGTACCCTATCTGAGACCCAGTACTTC.

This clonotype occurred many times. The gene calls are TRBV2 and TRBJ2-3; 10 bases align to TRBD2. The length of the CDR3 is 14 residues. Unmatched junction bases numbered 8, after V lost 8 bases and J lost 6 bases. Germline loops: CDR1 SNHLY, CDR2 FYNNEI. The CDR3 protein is CASFLAGEWDTQYF. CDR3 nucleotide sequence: TGTGCCAGCTTCCTAGCGGGAGAGTGGGATACGCAGTATTTT.

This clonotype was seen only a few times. This CDR3 reads CASRPVVGPTGELFF. In DNA, the CDR3 is TGTGCCAGCAGGCCCGTTGTGGGGCCTACCGGGGAGCTGTTTTTT. The chain recombines TRBV6-2 or TRBV6-3 with TRBJ2-2, with D perhaps TRBD1 (5 bases). This CDR3 is built from 15 residues. Germline assignment: CDR1 MNHEY and CDR2 SVGEGT. Trimming took 6 bases from V and 5 from J, leaving 16 bases between them.

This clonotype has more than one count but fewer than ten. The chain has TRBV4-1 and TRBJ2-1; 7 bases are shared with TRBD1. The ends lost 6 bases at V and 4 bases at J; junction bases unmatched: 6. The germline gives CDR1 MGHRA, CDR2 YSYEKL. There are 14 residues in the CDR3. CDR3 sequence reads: CASRQGISYNEQFF. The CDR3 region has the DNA TGCGCCAGCAGACAGGGGATTTCTTACAATGAGCAGTTCTTC.

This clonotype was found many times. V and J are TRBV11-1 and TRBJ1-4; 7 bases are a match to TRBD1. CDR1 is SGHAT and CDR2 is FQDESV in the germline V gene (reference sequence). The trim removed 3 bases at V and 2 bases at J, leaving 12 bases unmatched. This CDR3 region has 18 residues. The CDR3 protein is CASSFIITRDSTNEKLFF. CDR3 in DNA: TGTGCCAGCAGCTTTATTATTACCCGGGACAGCACTAATGAAAAACTGTTTTTT.

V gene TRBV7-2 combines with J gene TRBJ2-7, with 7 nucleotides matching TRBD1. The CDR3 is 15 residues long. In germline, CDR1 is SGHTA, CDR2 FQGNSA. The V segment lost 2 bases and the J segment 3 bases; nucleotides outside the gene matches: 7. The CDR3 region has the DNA TGTGCCAGCAGCTTAACACAATACAGGGGCTACGAGCAGTACTTC. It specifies CASSLTQYRGYEQYF.

CDR3 sequence (DNA): TGCGCCAGCAGCTTGGCCAGGGATAATTCACCCCTCCACTTT. Encoded protein: CASSLARDNSPLHF. V and J are TRBV5-1 and TRBJ1-6; possible D gene TRBD1, 5 bases. The CDR3 has 14 amino acids. CDR1 is SGHRS, CDR2 YFSETQ, per germline. Trimming took 0 bases from V and 5 from J, leaving 6 bases between them.

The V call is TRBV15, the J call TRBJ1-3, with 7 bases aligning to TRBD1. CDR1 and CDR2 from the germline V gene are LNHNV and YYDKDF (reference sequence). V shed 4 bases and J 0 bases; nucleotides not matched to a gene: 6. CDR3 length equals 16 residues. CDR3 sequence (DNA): TGTGCCACCAGCACTCGGACAGGACTCTCTGGAAACACCATATATTTT. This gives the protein CATSTRTGLSGNTIYF.

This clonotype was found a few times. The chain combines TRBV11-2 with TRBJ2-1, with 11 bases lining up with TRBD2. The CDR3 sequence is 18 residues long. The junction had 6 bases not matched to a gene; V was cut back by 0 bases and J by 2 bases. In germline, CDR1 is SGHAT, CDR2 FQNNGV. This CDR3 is CASSLEGLAGAPYNEQFF. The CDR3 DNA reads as TGTGCCAGCAGCTTAGAAGGACTAGCGGGCGCTCCCTACAATGAGCAGTTCTTC.

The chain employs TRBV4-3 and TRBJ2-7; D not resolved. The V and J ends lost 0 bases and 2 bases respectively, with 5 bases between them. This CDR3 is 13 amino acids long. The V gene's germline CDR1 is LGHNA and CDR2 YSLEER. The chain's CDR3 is CASSQETPYEQYF. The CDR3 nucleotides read TGCGCCAGCAGCCAAGAAACACCCTACGAGCAGTACTTC.

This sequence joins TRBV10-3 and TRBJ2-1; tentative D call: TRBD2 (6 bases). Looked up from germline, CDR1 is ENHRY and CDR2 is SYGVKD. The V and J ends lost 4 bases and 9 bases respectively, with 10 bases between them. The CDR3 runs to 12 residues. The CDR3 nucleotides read TGTGCCATCAGTGTGGAGGAGGGTGAGCAGTTCTTC. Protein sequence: CAISVEEGEQFF.

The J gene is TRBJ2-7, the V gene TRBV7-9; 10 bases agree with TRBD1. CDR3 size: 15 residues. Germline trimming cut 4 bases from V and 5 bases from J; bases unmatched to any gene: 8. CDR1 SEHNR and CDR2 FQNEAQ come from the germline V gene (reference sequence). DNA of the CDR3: TGTGCCAGCAGCTGGATGACAGGGGGCATCAACGAGCAGTACTTC. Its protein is CASSWMTGGINEQYF. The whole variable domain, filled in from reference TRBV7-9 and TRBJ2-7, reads DTGVSQNPRHKITKRGQNVTFRCDPISEHNRLYWYRQTLGQGPEFLTYFQNEAQLEKSRLLSDRFSAERPKGSFSTLEIQRTEQGDSAMYLCASSWMTGGINEQYFGPGTRLTVT.

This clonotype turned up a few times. Written as DNA, the CDR3 is TGTGCCAGCAGCCCACGGACTAGCGGGAACACCGGGGAGCTGTTTTTT. Protein: CASSPRTSGNTGELFF. The chain recombines TRBV7-9 with TRBJ2-2, with 10 bases matching TRBD2. CDR3 length equals 16 residues. CDR1 and CDR2 (germline): SEHNR, FQNEAQ (reference sequence). J was trimmed by 1 base and V by 5 bases; bases with no gene match: 4.

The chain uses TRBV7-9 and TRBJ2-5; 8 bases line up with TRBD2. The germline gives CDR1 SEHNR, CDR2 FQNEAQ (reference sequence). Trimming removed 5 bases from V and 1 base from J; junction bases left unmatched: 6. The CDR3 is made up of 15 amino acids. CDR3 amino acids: CASSPVAGRQETQYF. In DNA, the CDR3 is TGTGCCAGCAGCCCGGTAGCGGGACGCCAAGAGACCCAGTACTTC.

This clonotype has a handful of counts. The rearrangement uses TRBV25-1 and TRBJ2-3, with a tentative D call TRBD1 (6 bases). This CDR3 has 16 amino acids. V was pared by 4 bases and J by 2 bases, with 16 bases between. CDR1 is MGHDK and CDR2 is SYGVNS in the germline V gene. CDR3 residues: CASSAGDIHLTDTQYF. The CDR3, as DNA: TGTGCCAGCAGTGCCGGGGACATACACCTCACAGATACGCAGTATTTT.

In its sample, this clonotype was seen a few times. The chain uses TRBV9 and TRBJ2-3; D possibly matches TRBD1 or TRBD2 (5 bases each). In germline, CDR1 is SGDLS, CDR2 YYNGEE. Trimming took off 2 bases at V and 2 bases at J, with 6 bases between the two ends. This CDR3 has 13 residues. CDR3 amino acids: CASSVGTTDTQYF. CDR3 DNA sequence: TGTGCCAGCAGCGTCGGGACCACAGATACGCAGTATTTT.

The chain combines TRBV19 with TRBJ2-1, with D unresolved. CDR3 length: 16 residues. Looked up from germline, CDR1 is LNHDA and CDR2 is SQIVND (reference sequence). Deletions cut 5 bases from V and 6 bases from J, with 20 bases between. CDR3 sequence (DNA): TGTGCCAGTAGTGTTCAGGCAGCCCCGAGTGTCAATGAGCAGTTCTTC. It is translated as CASSVQAAPSVNEQFF.

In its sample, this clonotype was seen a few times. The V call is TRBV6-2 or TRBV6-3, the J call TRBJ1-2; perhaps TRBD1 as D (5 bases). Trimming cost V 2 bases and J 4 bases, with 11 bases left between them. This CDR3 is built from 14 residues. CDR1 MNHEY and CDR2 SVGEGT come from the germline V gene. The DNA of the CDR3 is TGTGCCAGCAGTTACCCAGGGTTCATCTATGGCTACACCTTC. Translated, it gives CASSYPGFIYGYTF.

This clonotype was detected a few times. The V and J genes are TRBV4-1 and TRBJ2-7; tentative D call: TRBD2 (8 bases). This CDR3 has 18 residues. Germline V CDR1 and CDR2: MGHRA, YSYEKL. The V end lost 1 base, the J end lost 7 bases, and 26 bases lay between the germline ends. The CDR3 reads CASSQAFSPLAGRGEQYF. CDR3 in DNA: TGCGCCAGCAGCCAAGCCTTCAGTCCCCTAGCGGGCAGGGGGGAGCAGTACTTC.

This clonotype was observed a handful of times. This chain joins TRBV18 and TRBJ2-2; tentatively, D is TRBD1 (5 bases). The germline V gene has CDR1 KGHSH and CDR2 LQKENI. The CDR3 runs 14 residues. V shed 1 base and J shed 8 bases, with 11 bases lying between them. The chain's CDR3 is CASSPLQDMGELFF. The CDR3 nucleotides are TGTGCCAGCTCACCACTTCAGGACATGGGGGAGCTGTTTTTT. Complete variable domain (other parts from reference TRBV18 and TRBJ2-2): NAGVMQNPRHLVRRRGQEARLRCSPMKGHSHVYWYRQLPEEGLKFMVYLQKENIIDESGMPKERFSAEFPKEGPSILRIQQVVRGDSAAYFCASSPLQDMGELFFGEGSRLTVL.

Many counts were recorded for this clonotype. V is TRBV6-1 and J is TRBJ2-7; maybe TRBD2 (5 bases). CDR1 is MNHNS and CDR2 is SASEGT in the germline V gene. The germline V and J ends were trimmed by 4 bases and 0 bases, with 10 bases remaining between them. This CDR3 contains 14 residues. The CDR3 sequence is CASSGRFSSYEQYF. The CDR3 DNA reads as TGTGCCAGCAGTGGGAGGTTTAGCTCCTACGAGCAGTACTTC.

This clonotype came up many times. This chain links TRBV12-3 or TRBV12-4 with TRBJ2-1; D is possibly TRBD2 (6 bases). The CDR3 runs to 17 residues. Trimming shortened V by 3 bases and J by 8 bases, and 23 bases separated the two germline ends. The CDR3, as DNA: TGTGCCAGCAGTTTGCGCCGGGGGAACACGAATCTCGATGAGCAGTTCTTC. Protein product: CASSLRRGNTNLDEQFF.

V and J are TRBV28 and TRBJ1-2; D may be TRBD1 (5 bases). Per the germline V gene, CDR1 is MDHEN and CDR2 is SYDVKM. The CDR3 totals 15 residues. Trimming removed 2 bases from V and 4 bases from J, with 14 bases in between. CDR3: CASSLPGRGFYGYTF. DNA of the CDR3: TGTGCCAGCAGTTTACCTGGACGGGGCTTCTATGGCTACACCTTC.

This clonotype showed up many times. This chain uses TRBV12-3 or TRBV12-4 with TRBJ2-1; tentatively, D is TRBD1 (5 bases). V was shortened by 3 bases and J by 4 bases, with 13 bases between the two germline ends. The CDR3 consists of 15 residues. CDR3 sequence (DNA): TGTGCCAGCAGTTTGGGGCCCATCTCTTACAATGAGCAGTTCTTC. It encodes CASSLGPISYNEQFF.

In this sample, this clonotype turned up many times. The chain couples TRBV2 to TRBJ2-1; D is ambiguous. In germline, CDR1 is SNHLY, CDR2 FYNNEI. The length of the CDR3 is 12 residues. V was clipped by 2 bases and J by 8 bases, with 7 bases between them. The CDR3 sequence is CASSEFIYEQFF. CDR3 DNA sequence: TGTGCCAGCAGTGAATTTATCTATGAGCAGTTCTTC.

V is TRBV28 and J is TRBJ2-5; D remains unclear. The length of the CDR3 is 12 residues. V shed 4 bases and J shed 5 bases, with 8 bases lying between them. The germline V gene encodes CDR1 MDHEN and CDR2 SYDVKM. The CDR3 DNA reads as TGTGCCAGCAGTTCCCGATGGGAGACCCAGTACTTC. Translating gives CASSSRWETQYF.

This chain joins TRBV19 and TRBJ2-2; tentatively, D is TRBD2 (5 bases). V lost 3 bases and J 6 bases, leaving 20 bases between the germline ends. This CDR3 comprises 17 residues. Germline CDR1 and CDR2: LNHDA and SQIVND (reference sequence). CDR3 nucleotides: TGTGCCAGTAGTATGTGGGGTGAGGGTTATATCGCCGGGGAGCTGTTTTTT. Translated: CASSMWGEGYIAGELFF.

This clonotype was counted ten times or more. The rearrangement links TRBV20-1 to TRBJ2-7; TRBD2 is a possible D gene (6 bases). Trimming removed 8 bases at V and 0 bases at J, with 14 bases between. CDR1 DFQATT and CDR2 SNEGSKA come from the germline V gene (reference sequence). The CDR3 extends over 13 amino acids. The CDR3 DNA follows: TGCAGTTGTTCTCCGGGACTCTCCTACGAGCAGTACTTC. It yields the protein CSCSPGLSYEQYF.

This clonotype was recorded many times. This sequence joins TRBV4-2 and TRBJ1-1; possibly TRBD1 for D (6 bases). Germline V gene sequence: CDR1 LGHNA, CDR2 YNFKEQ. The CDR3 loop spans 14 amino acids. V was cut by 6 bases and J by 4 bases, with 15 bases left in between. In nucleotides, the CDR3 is TGTGCCAGCAGGAGGCAGGGGATGGGCACTGAAGCTTTCTTT. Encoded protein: CASRRQGMGTEAFF.